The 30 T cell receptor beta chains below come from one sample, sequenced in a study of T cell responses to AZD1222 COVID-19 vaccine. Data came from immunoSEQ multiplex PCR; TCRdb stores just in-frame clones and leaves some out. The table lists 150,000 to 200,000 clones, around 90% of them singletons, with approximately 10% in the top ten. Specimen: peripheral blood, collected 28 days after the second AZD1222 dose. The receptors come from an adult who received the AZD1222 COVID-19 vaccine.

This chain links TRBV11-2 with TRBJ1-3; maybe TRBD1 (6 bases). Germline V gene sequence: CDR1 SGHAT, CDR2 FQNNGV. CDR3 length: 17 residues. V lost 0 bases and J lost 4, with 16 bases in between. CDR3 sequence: CASSLDPRGGPGNTIYF. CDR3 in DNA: TGTGCCAGCAGCTTAGATCCTCGGGGGGGCCCAGGAAACACCATATATTTT. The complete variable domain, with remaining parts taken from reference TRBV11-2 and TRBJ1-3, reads EAGVAQSPRYKIIEKRQSVAFWCNPISGHATLYWYQQILGQGPKLLIQFQNNGVVDDSQLPKDRFSAERLKGVDSTLKIQPAKLEDSAVYLCASSLDPRGGPGNTIYFGEGSWLTVV.

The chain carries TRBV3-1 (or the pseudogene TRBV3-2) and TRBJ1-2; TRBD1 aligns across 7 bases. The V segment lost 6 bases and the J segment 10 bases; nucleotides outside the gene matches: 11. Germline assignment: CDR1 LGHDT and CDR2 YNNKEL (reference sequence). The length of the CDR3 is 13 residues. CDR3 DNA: TGTGCCAGCAGGAATCGACAGGGCCCCAACTACACCTTC. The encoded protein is CASRNRQGPNYTF.

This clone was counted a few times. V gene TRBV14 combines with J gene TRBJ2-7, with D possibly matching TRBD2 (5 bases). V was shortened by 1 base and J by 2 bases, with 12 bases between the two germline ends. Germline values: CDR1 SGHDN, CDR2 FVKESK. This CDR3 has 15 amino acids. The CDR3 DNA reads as TGTGCCAGCAGCCAAGTCGGGGTGTTGACCTACGAGCAGTACTTC. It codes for CASSQVGVLTYEQYF.

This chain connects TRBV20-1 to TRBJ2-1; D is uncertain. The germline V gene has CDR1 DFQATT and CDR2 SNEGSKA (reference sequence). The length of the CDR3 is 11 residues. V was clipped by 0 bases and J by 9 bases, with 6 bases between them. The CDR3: CSARDGFEQFF. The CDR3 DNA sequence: TGCAGTGCTAGAGATGGATTTGAGCAGTTCTTC.

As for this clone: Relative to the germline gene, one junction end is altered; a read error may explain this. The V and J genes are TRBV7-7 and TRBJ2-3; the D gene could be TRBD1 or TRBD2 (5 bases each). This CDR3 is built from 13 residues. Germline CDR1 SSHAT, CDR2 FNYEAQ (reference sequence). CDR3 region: CASSLSPGDLSYF. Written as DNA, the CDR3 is TGTGCTAGCAGCCTGTCCCCTGGGGACCTTTCGTATTTT. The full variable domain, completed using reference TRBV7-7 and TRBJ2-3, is GAGVSQSPRYKVTKRGQDVTLRCDPISSHATLYWYQQALGQGPEFLTYFNYEAQPDKSGLPSDRFSAERPEGSISTLTIQRTEQRDSAMYRCASSLSPGDLSYFGPGTRLTVL.

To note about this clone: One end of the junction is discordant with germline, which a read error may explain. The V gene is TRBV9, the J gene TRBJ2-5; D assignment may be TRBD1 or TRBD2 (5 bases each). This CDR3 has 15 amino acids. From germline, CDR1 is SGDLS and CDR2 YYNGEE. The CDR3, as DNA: TGTGCCAGCAGCGTAGGAGGGGACCGACAAGGGACCCAGTACTTC. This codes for CASSVGGDRQGTQYF.

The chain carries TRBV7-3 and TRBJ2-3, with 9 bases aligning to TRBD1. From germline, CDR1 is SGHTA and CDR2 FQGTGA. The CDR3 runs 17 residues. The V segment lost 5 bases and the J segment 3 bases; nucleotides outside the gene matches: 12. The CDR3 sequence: CASSPRPTGGRTDTQYF. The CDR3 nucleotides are TGTGCCAGCAGCCCTAGACCGACAGGGGGTAGGACAGATACGCAGTATTTT.

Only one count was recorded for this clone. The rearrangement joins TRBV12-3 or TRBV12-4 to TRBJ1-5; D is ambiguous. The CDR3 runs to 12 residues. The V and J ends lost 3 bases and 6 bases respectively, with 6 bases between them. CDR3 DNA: TGTGCCAGCAGTTTGGGATTTCAGCCCCAGCATTTT. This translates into CASSLGFQPQHF.

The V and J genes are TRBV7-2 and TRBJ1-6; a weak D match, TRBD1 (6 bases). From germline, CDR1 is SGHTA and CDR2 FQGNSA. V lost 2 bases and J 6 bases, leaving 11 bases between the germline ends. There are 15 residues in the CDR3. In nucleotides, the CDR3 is TGTGCCAGCAGCTTACCGACAGGCGTTAATTCACCCCTCCACTTT. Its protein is CASSLPTGVNSPLHF.

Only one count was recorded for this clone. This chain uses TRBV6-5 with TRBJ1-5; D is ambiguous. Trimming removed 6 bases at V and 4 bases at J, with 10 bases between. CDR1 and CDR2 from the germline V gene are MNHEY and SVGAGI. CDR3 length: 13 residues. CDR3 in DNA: TGTGCCAGCAGGGGGTTCGCTAATCAGCCCCAGCATTTT. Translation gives CASRGFANQPQHF.

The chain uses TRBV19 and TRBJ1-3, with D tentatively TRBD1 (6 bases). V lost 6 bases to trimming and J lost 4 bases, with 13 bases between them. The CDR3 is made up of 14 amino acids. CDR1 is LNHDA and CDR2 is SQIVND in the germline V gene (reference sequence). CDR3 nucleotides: TGTGCCAGTAGCCAAGGGGGTTCAGGAAACACCATATATTTT. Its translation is CASSQGGSGNTIYF.

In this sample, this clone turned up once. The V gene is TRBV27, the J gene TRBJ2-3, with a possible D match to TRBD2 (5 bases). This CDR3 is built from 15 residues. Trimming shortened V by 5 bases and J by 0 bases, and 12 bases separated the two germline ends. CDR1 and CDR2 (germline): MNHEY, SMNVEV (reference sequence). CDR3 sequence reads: CASSPWRFSTDTQYF. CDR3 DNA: TGTGCCAGCAGTCCTTGGAGGTTTAGCACAGATACGCAGTATTTT.

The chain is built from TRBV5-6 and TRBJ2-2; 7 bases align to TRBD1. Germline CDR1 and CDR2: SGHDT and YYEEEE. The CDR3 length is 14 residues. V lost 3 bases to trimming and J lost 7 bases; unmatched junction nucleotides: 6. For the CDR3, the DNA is TGTGCCAGCAGCTCGAACAGGGGCGTCGGGGAGCTGTTTTTT. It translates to CASSSNRGVGELFF.

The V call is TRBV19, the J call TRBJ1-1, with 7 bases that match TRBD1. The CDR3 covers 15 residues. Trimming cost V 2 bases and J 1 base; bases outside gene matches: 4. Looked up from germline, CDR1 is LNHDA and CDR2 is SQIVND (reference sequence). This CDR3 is CASSITRGRNTEAFF. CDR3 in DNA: TGTGCCAGTAGTATAACAAGGGGGCGGAACACTGAAGCTTTCTTT.

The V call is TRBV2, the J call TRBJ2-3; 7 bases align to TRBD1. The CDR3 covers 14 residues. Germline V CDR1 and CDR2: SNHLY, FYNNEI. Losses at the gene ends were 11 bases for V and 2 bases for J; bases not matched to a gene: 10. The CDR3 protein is CAVPYTGDTDTQYF. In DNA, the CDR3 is TGTGCCGTCCCGTACACAGGGGACACAGATACGCAGTATTTT.

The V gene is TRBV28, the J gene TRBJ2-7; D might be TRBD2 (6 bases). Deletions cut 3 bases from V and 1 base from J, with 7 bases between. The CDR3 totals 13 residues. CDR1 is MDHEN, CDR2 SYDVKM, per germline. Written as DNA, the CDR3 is TGTGCCAGCAGTTTGGGGGGATCCTACGAGCAGTACTTC. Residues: CASSLGGSYEQYF.

The CDR3 sequence is CASSPTTAGNTIYF. As DNA, the CDR3 is TGTGCCAGCTCACCAACAACCGCGGGAAACACCATATATTTT. J is TRBJ1-3 and V is TRBV18; no definite D call. Germline CDR1 KGHSH, CDR2 LQKENI. The CDR3 runs 14 residues. Trimming shortened V by 2 bases and J by 4 bases, and 9 bases separated the two germline ends.

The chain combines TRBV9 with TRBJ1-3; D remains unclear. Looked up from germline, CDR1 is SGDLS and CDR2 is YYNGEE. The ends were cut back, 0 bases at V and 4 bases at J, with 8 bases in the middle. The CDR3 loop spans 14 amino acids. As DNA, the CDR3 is TGTGCCAGCAGCGTAGAAGGGTCCGGAAACACCATATATTTT. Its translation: CASSVEGSGNTIYF.

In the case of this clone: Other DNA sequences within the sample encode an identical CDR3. The DNA of the CDR3 is TGTGCCAGCAGCTTGGGAGCAGATAACACTGAAGCTTTCTTT. Translated: CASSLGADNTEAFF. This chain uses TRBV5-5 with TRBJ1-1, with D hard to call. V lost 0 bases and J lost 2, with 8 bases in between. Germline lookup yields CDR1 SGHKS and CDR2 YYEKEE (reference sequence). The CDR3 is 14 amino acids. Supplemented by reference TRBV5-5 and TRBJ1-1, the full variable domain reads DAGVTQSPTHLIKTRGQQVTLRCSPISGHKSVSWYQQVLGQGPQFIFQYYEKEERGRGNFPDRFSARQFPNYSSELNVNALLLGDSALYLCASSLGADNTEAFFGQGTRLTVV.

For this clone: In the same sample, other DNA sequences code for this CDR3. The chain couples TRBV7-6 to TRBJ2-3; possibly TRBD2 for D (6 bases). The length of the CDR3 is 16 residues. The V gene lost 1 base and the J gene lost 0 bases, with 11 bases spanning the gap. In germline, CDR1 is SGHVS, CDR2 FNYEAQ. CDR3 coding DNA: TGTGCCAGCAGCTTAGGTGGGGGGTCTAGCACAGATACGCAGTATTTT. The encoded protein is CASSLGGGSSTDTQYF.

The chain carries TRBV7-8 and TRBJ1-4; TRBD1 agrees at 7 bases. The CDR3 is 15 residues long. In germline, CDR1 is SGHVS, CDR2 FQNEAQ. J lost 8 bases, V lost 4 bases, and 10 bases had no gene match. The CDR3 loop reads CASSSYRGVKEKLFF. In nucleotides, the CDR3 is TGTGCCAGCAGCTCGTACAGGGGAGTTAAGGAAAAACTGTTTTTT.

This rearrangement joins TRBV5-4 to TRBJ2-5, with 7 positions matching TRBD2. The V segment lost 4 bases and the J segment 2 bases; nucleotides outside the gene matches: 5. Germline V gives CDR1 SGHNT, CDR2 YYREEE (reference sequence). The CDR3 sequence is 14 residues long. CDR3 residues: CASSRSSGQETQYF. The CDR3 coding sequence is TGTGCCAGCAGCCGATCTAGCGGACAAGAGACCCAGTACTTC.

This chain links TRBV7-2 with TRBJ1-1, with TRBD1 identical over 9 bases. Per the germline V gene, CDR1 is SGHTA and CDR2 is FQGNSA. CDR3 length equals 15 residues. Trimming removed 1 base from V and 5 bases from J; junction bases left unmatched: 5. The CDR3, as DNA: TGTGCCAGCAGCTTAGATCGACAGGGGGGTACTGAAGCTTTCTTT. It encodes CASSLDRQGGTEAFF.

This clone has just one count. CDR3 residues: CAWSGTGGYTQYF. DNA for the CDR3: TGTGCCTGGAGTGGGACAGGGGGGTATACGCAGTATTTT. V usage is TRBV30 and J usage is TRBJ2-3, with 10 bases identical to TRBD1. The V gene end was trimmed by 1 base and the J gene end by 7 bases; junction bases not matched to a gene: 2. In germline, CDR1 is GTSNPN, CDR2 SVGIG (reference sequence). The CDR3 length is 13 residues.

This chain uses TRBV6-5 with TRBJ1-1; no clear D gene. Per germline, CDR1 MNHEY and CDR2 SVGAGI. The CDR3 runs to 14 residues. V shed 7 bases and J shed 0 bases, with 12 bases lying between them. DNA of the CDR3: TGTGCCAGCACCCCGTCGGTATTGAACACTGAAGCTTTCTTT. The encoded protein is CASTPSVLNTEAFF.

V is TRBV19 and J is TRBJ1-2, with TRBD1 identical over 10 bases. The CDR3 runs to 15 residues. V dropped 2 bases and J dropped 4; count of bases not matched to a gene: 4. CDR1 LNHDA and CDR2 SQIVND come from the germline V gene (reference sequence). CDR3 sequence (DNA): TGTGCCAGTAGTATACGGGACAGGGGTGGCTATGGCTACACCTTC. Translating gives CASSIRDRGGYGYTF.

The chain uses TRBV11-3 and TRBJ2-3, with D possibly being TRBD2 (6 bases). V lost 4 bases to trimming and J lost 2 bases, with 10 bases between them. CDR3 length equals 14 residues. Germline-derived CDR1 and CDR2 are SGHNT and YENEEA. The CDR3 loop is CASSSGLVTDTQYF. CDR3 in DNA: TGTGCCAGCAGCTCGGGACTTGTCACAGATACGCAGTATTTT. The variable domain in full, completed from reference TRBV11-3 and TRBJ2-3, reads EAGVVQSPRYKIIEKKQPVAFWCNPISGHNTLYWYLQNLGQGPELLIRYENEEAVDDSQLPKDRFSAERLKGVDSTLKIQPAELGDSAVYLCASSSGLVTDTQYFGPGTRLTVL.

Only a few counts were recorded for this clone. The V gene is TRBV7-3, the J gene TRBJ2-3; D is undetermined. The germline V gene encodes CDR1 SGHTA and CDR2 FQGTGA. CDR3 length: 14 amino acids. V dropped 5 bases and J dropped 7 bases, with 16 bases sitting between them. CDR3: CASSLGVGMNTQYF. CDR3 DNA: TGTGCCAGCAGCCTTGGAGTAGGCATGAATACGCAGTATTTT.

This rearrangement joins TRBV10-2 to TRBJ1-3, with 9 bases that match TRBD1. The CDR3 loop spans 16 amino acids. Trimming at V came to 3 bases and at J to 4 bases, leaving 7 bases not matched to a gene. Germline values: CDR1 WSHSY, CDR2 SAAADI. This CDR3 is CASSDPGTGYGNTIYF. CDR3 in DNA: TGCGCCAGCAGTGATCCCGGGACAGGGTACGGAAACACCATATATTTT.

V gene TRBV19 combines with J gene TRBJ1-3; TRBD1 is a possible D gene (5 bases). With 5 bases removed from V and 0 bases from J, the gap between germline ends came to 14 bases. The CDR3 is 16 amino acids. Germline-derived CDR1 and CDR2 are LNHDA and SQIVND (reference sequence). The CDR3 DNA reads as TGTGCCAGTAGTTGGGACCGGACACTCTCTGGAAACACCATATATTTT. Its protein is CASSWDRTLSGNTIYF.